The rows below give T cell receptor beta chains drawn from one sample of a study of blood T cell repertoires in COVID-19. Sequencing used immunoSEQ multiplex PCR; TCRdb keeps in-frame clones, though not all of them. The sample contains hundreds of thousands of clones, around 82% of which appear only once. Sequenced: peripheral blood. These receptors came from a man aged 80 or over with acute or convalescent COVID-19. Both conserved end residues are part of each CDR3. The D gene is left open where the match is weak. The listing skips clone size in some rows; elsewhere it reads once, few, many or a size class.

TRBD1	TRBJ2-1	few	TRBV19	CATTTGTGGNEQFF	TGTGCCACTACCACGGGGACAGGGGGCAATGAGCAGTTCTTC
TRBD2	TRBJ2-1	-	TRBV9	CASSVIAGANYNEQFF	TGTGCCAGCAGCGTCATAGCGGGAGCAAACTACAATGAGCAGTTCTTC
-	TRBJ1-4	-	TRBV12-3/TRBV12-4	CASRGGFWEKLFF	TGTGCCAGCAGGGGGGGGTTTTGGGAAAAACTGTTTTTT
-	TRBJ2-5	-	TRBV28	CASRGQLETQYF	TGTGCCAGCAGAGGACAGCTCGAGACCCAGTACTTC
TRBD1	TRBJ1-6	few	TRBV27	CASITGTGDSPLHF	TGTGCCAGCATTACCGGGACAGGGGATTCACCCCTCCACTTT
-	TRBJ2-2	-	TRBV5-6	CASSNRRLEGRETGELFF	TGTGCCAGCAGCAACCGCAGGCTGGAGGGACGGGAGACCGGGGAGCTGTTTTTT
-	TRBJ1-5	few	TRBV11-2	CASSLVPGQVNQPQHF	TGTGCCAGCAGCTTAGTTCCAGGTCAGGTCAATCAGCCCCAGCATTTT
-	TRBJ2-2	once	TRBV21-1	CASGTGDRDTGELFF	TGTGCCAGCGGTACCGGGGACAGGGACACCGGGGAGCTGTTTTTT
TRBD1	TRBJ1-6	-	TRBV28	CASSPTGNSPLHF	TGTGCCAGCAGCCCGACAGGGAATTCACCCCTCCACTTT
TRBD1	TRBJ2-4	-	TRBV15	CATSRWTGGKNIQYF	TGTGCCACCAGCAGGTGGACAGGGGGGAAAAACATTCAGTACTTC
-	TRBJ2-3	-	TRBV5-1	CASSVSTVLSTDTQYF	TGCGCCAGCAGCGTCTCGACAGTCCTAAGCACAGATACGCAGTATTTT
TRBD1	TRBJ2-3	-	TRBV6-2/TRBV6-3	CASSSGTGKTDTQYF	TGTGCCAGCAGTTCCGGGACAGGGAAAACAGATACGCAGTATTTT
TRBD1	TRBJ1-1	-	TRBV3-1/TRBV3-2	CASSQWDSMNTEAFF	TGTGCCAGCAGCCAATGGGACAGCATGAACACTGAAGCTTTCTTT
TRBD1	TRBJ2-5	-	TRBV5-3	CARSCCTRDRTEGETQYF	TGTGCCAGAAGCTGCTGTACTCGGGACAGGACGGAAGGGGAGACCCAGTACTTC
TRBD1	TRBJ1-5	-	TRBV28	CASVYGGGQGNQPQHF	TGTGCCAGCGTGTATGGTGGGGGACAGGGGAATCAGCCCCAGCATTTT
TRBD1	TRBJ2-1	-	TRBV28	CASSPGQGNYNEQFF	TGTGCCAGCAGCCCGGGACAGGGGAACTACAATGAGCAGTTCTTC
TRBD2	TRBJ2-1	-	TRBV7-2	CASSQSPGLAGGNEQFF	TGTGCCAGCAGCCAAAGTCCGGGACTAGCGGGAGGGAATGAGCAGTTCTTC
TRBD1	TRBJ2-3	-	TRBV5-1	CASGDRGLVTDTQYF	TGCGCCAGCGGTGACAGGGGCCTGGTTACCGATACGCAGTATTTT
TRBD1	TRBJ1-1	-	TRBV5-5	CASSLAPGGTEAFF	TGTGCCAGCAGCTTGGCCCCAGGGGGCACTGAAGCTTTCTTT
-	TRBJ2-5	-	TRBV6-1	CASSEGSIQVQETQYF	TGTGCCAGCAGTGAAGGATCTATCCAGGTCCAAGAGACCCAGTACTTC
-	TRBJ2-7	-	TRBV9	CASSVSSSSANYEQYF	TGTGCCAGCAGCGTAAGTTCTAGCTCGGCGAACTACGAGCAGTACTTC
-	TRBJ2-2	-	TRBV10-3	CAISGPDIKGELFF	TGTGCCATCAGTGGTCCGGACATCAAAGGGGAGCTGTTTTTT